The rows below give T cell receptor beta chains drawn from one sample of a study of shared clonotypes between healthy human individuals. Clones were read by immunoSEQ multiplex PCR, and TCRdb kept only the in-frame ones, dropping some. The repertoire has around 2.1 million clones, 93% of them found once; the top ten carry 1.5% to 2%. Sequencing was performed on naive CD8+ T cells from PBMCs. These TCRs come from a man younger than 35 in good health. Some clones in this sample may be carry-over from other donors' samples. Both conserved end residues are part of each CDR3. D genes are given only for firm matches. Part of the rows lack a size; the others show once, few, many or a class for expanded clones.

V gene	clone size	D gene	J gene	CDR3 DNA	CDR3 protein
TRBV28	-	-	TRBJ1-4	TGTGCCAGCAGTTTCTGGGGGGAGGAGGGGCCTAATGAAAAACTGTTTTTT	CASSFWGEEGPNEKLFF
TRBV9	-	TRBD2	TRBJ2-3	TGTGCCAGCAGCGTAGAGAGGCTAGCGGGACCTGGGGATACGCAGTATTTT	CASSVERLAGPGDTQYF
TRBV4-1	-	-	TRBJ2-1	TGCGCCAGCAGCCAAGACCTCGGGGGTAATGAGCAGTTCTTC	CASSQDLGGNEQFF
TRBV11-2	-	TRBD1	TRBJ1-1	TGTGCCAGCAGCCCCCGGACGGGACAGGGGATCACTGAAGCTTTCTTT	CASSPRTGQGITEAFF
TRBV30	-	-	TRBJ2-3	TGTGCCTGGACTCTTTCTAGCGGCACAGATACGCAGTATTTT	CAWTLSSGTDTQYF
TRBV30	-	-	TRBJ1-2	TGTGCCTGGGCGAGCGGGGGCGTTCATGGCTACACCTTC	CAWASGGVHGYTF
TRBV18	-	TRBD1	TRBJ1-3	TGTGCCAGCTCACTGGACAGGACTGGAAACACCATATATTTT	CASSLDRTGNTIYF
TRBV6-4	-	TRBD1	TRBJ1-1	TGTGCCAGCAGTGAGGCAGGGGGGAACACTGAAGCTTTCTTT	CASSEAGGNTEAFF
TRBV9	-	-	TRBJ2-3	TGTGCCAGCAGCGTAACTAACACAGATACGCAGTATTTT	CASSVTNTDTQYF
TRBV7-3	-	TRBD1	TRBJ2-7	TGTGCCAGCAGCCGGGACAGGGTCCAGGCCGAGCAGTACTTC	CASSRDRVQAEQYF
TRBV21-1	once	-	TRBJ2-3	TGTGCCAGCAGCAAAGCCCCCATGGGCGGCACAGATACGCAGTATTTT	CASSKAPMGGTDTQYF
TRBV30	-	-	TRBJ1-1	TGTGCCTGGAGTAGGAGGAACACTGAAGCTTTCTTT	CAWSRRNTEAFF
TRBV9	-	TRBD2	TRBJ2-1	TGTGCCAGCAGCGTTAGCGGGCCTTCCTACAATGAGCAGTTCTTC	CASSVSGPSYNEQFF
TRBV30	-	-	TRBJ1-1	TGTGCCTGGACCAACCGGCCAGAAGGGAACACTGAAGCTTTCTTT	CAWTNRPEGNTEAFF
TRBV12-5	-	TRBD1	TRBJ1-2	TGTGCTAGTGGTCCGGGGGGACAGGACAACTATGGCTACACCTTC	CASGPGGQDNYGYTF
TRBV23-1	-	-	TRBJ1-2	TGCGCCAGCAGTCAGAGGGCCAGAGGATATGGCTACACCTTC	CASSQRARGYGYTF
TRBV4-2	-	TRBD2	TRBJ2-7	TGTGCCAGCAGCTTGAGACTAGCGGGTACTTACGAGCAGTACTTC	CASSLRLAGTYEQYF
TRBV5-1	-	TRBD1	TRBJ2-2	TGCGCCAGCAGTCGGACAGGGGGCCTCGGGGAGCTGTTTTTT	CASSRTGGLGELFF
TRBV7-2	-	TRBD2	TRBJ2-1	TGTGCCAGCAGCGGGCTAGCGGGCAATGAGCAGTTCTTC	CASSGLAGNEQFF
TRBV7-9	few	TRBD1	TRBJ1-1	TGTGCCAGCATCGTGACAGGGACGAACACTGAAGCTTTCTTT	CASIVTGTNTEAFF
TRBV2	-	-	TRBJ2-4	TGTGCCAGCAGTGCTGGACCAACCTTTGGCAAAAACATTCAGTACTTC	CASSAGPTFGKNIQYF
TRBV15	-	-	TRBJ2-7	TGTGCCACCAGCAGAGATGAGGATTACGAGCAGTACTTC	CATSRDEDYEQYF
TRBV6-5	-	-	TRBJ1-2	TGTGCCAGCAGTTACTCGGACGGATTCTATGGCTACACCTTC	CASSYSDGFYGYTF